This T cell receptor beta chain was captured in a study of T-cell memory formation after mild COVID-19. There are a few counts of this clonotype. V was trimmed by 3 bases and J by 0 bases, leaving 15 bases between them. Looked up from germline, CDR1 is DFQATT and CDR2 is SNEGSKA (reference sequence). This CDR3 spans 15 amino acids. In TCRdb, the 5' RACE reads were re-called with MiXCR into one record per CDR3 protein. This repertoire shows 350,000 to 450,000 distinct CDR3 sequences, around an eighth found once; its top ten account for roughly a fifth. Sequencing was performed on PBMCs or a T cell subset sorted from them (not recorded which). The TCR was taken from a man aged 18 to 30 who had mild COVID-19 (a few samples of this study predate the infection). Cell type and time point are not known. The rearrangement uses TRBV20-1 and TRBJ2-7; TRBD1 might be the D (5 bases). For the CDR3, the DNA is TGCAGTGCTAGTGAATTTATTGACAGCTCCTACGAGCAGTACTTC. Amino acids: CSASEFIDSSYEQYF.